The rows below give T cell receptor beta chains drawn from one sample of a study of CD8 T cells in ankylosing spondylitis. Each CDR3 protein gets one entry after TCRdb re-called the 5' RACE reads with MiXCR. Of about 800,000 distinct CDR3 sequences in the sample, about 11% are singletons; the top ten hold 0.51%. The sample comprised blood, either unsorted or a sorted T cell fraction (not recorded which). Receptor source: a male donor with ankylosing spondylitis. The CDR3 runs from the conserved cysteine through the conserved F or W. D genes are given only for firm matches. A clone size is listed for some rows: how often the clone was seen (once, few, many), or a class if it is expanded.

v_gene: TRBV11-3; abundance: .; j_gene: TRBJ1-1; len: 14; d_gene: .; CDR3aa: CASSLNSMNTEALF; CDR3nt: TGTGCCAGCAGCTTGAACAGCATGAACACTGAAGCTTTATTT
v_gene: TRBV5-5; abundance: few; j_gene: TRBJ1-1; len: 14; d_gene: .; CDR3aa: CASSLGVRLTEAFF; CDR3nt: TGTGCCAGCAGCTTGGGAGTCCGTCTGACTGAAGCTTTCTTT
v_gene: TRBV5-1; abundance: few; j_gene: TRBJ2-1; len: 16; d_gene: TRBD2; CDR3aa: CASSLAGRASYNEQFF; CDR3nt: TGCGCCAGCAGCTTGGCCGGGAGGGCCTCCTACAATGAGCAGTTCTTC
v_gene: TRBV9; abundance: .; j_gene: TRBJ2-2; len: 13; d_gene: .; CDR3aa: CASQPGASGELFF; CDR3nt: TGTGCCAGCCAGCCAGGGGCGAGCGGGGAGCTGTTTTTT
v_gene: TRBV5-1; abundance: many; j_gene: TRBJ1-1; len: 14; d_gene: .; CDR3aa: CASSWGTVGAEAFF; CDR3nt: TGCGCCAGCAGCTGGGGGACGGTTGGGGCTGAAGCTTTCTTT
v_gene: TRBV29-1; abundance: many; j_gene: TRBJ2-7; len: 11; d_gene: .; CDR3aa: CSVGSLYEQYF; CDR3nt: TGCAGCGTTGGATCTCTCTACGAGCAGTACTTC
v_gene: TRBV29-1; abundance: .; j_gene: TRBJ1-2; len: 14; d_gene: TRBD1; CDR3aa: CSVAPGTGAYGYTF; CDR3nt: TGCAGCGTTGCCCCCGGGACAGGGGCTTATGGCTACACCTTC
v_gene: TRBV7-8; abundance: few; j_gene: TRBJ1-1; len: 14; d_gene: .; CDR3aa: CASSLALGTTEAFF; CDR3nt: TGTGCCAGCAGCTTAGCTCTCGGGACCACTGAAGCTTTCTTT
v_gene: TRBV6-5; abundance: .; j_gene: TRBJ2-3; len: 16; d_gene: .; CDR3aa: CASSFPGRLGTDTQYF; CDR3nt: TGTGCCAGCAGTTTCCCGGGCCGACTCGGCACAGATACGCAGTATTTT
v_gene: TRBV20-1; abundance: many; j_gene: TRBJ2-3; len: 13; d_gene: .; CDR3aa: CSATSPDTDTQYF; CDR3nt: TGCAGTGCTACCAGTCCCGACACAGATACGCAGTATTTT
v_gene: TRBV6-5; abundance: many; j_gene: TRBJ1-3; len: 16; d_gene: .; CDR3aa: CASSLRLDYSGNTIYF; CDR3nt: TGTGCCAGCAGTTTAAGACTGGACTATTCTGGAAACACCATATATTTT
v_gene: TRBV10-1; abundance: few; j_gene: TRBJ2-3; len: 18; d_gene: .; CDR3aa: CASSESRRATGRTDTQYF; CDR3nt: TGCGCCAGCAGTGAGTCGAGGAGGGCCACAGGACGCACAGATACGCAGTATTTT
v_gene: TRBV7-2; abundance: few; j_gene: TRBJ2-3; len: 14; d_gene: TRBD1; CDR3aa: CASSVRTGTNTQYF; CDR3nt: TGTGCCAGCAGCGTTAGGACAGGCACGAATACGCAGTATTTT
v_gene: TRBV20-1; abundance: .; j_gene: TRBJ2-5; len: 12; d_gene: .; CDR3aa: CSARPGWETQYF; CDR3nt: TGCAGTGCTCGGCCGGGTTGGGAGACCCAGTACTTC
v_gene: TRBV20-1; abundance: .; j_gene: TRBJ2-1; len: 13; d_gene: .; CDR3aa: CSAMRDVYNEQFF; CDR3nt: TGCAGTGCTATGCGGGACGTATACAATGAGCAGTTCTTC
v_gene: TRBV6-5; abundance: few; j_gene: TRBJ1-1; len: 14; d_gene: .; CDR3aa: CASSYLPGNTEAFF; CDR3nt: TGTGCCAGCAGTTACTTACCTGGGAACACTGAAGCTTTCTTT
v_gene: TRBV3-1; abundance: .; j_gene: TRBJ2-3; len: 14; d_gene: .; CDR3aa: CASSQDPYTDTQYF; CDR3nt: TGTGCCAGCAGCCAAGATCCGTACACAGATACGCAGTATTTT
v_gene: TRBV4-3; abundance: few; j_gene: TRBJ2-7; len: 15; d_gene: TRBD1; CDR3aa: CASSRTGARSYEQYF; CDR3nt: TGCGCCAGCAGTCGGACAGGGGCGAGGTCCTACGAGCAGTACTTC
v_gene: TRBV12-3/TRBV12-4; abundance: .; j_gene: TRBJ1-2; len: 14; d_gene: TRBD1; CDR3aa: CASSITGTAYGYTF; CDR3nt: TGTGCCAGCAGTATTACCGGGACAGCCTATGGCTACACCTTC
v_gene: TRBV20-1; abundance: .; j_gene: TRBJ2-7; len: 15; d_gene: TRBD2; CDR3aa: CSARVTGTSGIRQYF; CDR3nt: TGCAGTGCTAGAGTTACCGGGACTAGCGGGATACGACAGTACTTC
v_gene: TRBV6-5; abundance: few; j_gene: TRBJ1-4; len: 13; d_gene: .; CDR3aa: CASSYGRDEKLFF; CDR3nt: TGTGCCAGCAGTTACGGTAGAGATGAAAAACTGTTTTTT
v_gene: TRBV28; abundance: few; j_gene: TRBJ2-5; len: 13; d_gene: TRBD1; CDR3aa: CASSPQGRDRVYF; CDR3nt: TGTGCCAGCAGTCCCCAAGGCCGGGACAGGGTATACTTC